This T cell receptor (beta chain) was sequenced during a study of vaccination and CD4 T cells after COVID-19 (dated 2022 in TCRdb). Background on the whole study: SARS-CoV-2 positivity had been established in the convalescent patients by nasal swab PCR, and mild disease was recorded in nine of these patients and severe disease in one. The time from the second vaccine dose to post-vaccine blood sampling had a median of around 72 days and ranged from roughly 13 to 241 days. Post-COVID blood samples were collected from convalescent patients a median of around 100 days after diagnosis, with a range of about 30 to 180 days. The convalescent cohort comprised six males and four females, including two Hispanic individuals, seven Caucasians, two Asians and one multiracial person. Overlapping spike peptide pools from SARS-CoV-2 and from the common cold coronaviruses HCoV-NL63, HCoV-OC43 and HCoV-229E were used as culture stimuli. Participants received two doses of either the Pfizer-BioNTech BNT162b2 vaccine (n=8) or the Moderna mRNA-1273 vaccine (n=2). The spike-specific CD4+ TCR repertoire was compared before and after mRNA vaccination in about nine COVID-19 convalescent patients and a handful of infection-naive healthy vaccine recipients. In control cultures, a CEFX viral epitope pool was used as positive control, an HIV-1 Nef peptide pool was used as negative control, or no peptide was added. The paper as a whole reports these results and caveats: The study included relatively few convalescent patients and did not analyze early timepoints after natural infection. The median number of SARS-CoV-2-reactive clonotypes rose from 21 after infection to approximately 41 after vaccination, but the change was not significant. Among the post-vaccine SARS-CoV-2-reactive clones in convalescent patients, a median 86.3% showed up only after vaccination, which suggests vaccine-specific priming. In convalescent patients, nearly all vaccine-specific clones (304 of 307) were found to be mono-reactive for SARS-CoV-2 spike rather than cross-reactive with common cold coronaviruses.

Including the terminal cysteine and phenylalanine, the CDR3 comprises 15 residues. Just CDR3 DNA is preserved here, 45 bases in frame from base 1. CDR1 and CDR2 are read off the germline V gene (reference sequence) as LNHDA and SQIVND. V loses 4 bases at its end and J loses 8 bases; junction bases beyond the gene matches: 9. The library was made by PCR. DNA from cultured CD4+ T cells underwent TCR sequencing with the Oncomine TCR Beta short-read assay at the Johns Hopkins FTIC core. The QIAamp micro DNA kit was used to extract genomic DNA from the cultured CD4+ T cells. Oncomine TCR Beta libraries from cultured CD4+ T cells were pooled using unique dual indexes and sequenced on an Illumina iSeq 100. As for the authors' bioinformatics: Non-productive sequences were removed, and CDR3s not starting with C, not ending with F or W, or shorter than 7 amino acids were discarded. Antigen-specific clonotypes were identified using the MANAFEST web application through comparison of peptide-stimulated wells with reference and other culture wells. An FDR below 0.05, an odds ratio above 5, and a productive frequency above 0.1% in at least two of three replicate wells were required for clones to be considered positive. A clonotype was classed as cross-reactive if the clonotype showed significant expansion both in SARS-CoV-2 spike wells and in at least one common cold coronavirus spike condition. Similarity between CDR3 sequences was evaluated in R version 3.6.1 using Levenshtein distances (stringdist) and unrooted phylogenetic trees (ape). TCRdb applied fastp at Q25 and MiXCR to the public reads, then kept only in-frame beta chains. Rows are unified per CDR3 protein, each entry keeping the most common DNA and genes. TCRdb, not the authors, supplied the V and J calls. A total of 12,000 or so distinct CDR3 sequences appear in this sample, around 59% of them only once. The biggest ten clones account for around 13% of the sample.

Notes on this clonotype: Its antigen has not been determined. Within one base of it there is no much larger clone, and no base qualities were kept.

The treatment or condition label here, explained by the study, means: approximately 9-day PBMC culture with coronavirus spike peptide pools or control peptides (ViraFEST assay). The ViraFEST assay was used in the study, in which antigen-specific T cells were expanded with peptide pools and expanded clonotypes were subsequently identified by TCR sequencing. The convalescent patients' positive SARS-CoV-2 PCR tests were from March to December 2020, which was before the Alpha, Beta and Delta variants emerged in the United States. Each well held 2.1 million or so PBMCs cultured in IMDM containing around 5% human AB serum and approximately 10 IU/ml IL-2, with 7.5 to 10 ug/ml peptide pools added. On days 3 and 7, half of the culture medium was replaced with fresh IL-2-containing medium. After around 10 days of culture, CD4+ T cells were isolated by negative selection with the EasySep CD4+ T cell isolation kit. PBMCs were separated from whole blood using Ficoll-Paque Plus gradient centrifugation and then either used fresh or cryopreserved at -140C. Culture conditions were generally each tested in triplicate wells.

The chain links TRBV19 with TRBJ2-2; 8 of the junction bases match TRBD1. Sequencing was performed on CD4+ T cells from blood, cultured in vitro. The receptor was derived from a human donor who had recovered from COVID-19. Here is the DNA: TGTGCCAGTAGTACGATGCAGGGGGCGCAAGGGGAGCTGTTTTTT. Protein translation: CASSTMQGAQGELFF.